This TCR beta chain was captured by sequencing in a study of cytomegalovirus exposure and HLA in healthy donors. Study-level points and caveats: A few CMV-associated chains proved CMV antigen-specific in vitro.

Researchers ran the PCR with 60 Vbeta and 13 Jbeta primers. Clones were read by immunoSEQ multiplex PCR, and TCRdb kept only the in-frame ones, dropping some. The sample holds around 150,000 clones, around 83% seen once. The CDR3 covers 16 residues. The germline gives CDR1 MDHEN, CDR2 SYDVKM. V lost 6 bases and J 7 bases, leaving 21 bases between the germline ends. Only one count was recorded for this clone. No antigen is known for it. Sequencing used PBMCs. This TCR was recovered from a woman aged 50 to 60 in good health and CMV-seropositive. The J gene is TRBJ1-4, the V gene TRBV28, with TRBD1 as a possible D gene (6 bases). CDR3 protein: CASRSNTGNEGEKLFF. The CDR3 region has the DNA TGTGCCAGCAGGAGCAACACAGGGAACGAGGGTGAAAAACTGTTTTTT.